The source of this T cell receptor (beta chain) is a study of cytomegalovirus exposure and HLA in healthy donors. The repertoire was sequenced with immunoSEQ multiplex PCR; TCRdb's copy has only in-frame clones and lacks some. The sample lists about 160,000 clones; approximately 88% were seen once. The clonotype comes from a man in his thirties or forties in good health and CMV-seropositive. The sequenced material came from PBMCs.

The CDR3 nucleotides read TGCGCCAGCAGCTTGTATAGCGGAAACACAGATACGCAGTATTTT. This translates into CASSLYSGNTDTQYF. V is TRBV5-1 and J is TRBJ2-3, with D possibly matching TRBD2 (6 bases). The CDR3 runs 15 residues. CDR1 is SGHRS and CDR2 is YFSETQ in the germline V gene. V dropped 1 base and J dropped 2 bases, with 11 bases sitting between them.